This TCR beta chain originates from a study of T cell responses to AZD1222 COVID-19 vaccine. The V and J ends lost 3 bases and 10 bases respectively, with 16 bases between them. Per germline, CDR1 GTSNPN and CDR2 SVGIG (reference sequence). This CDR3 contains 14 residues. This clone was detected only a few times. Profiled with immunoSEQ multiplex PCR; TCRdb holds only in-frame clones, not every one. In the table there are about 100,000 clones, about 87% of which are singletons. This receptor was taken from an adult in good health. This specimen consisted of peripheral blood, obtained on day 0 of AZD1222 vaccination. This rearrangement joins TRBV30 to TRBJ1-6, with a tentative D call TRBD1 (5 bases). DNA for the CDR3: TGTGCCTGGAGCCTCAGCGGCGGGGGGTCACCCCTCCACTTT. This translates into CAWSLSGGGSPLHF.